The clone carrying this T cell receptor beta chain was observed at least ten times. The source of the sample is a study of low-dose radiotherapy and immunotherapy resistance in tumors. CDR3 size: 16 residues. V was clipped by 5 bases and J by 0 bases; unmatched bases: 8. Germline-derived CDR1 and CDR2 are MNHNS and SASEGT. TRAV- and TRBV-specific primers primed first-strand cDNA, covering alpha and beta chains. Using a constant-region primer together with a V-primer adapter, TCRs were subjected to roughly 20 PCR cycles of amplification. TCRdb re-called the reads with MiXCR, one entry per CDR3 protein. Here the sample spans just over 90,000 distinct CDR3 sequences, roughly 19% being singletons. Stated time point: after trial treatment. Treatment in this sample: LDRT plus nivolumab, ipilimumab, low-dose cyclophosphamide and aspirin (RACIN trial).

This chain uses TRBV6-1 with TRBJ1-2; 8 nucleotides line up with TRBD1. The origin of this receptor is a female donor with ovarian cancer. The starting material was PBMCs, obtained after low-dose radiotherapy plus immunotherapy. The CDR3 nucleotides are TGTGCCAGCAGTCGTCGACAGGGGACCCCTAACTATGGCTACACCTTC. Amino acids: CASSRRQGTPNYGYTF.